The entry that follows covers one TCR beta chain sequence. Its target antigen remains unknown. No much larger clone is present one base from it, and per-base qualities are unavailable. The CDR3 regions of human TCRbeta chains were analyzed by immunosequencing. In the source study's methods: TCRs in the repertoires were compared against a reference library of SARS-CoV-2-specific TCRs that had been generated with the MIRA antigen-specificity platform. Breadth was defined as the fraction of unique TCRs that were SARS-CoV-2-associated, and depth was defined as the fraction of total T cells that were SARS-CoV-2-associated. Using the MIRA data, each spike-specific TCR was mapped to the spike region that the TCR reacts to and placed in a CD4 or CD8 class. Log10-transformed breadth and depth values were compared by one-way ANOVA with Sidak's multiple comparisons tests. Held by TCRdb, this immuneACCESS table contains in-frame sequences only and omits some clones. Under half of the omission traces to an unresolved V gene where checked; the cause of the rest is unknown. V and J calls and clone size are copied from that table; D and trimming were computed from the DNA. In this sample the table shows around 100,000 clones, about nine tenths of which occur a single time. The top ten constitute more than 1.5% of the sample.

V sheds 9 bases and J sheds 1 base, leaving 16 bases between their ends. For CDR1 and CDR2, the germline V gene lists MDHEN and SYDVKM. There are 15 amino acids in the CDR3, from cysteine to phenylalanine inclusive. The CDR3 DNA has 45 bases and is translated from base 1. The meaning of the sample's time point label: baseline before first vaccination. The vaccinee samples were drawn from two UK trials, COV001 and COV002, one of which was a single-blind randomized controlled phase 2/3 trial testing AZD1222 (ChAdOx1 nCoV-19) in healthy adults. For TCRbeta chain sequencing, PBMC samples were collected from trial participants at day 0 and at day 28 after the second dose. This sample is part of a study of T cell responses to AZD1222 COVID-19 vaccine (dated by TCRdb to 2020 to 2023). For the wider study: AZD1222 recipients whose second dose came at about 4 weeks and those whose second dose came at about 12 weeks were combined into one group, since spike-specific TCR depth and breadth did not differ between the two schedules. TCR sequencing covered more than 230 trial participants: some 210 given two doses of AZD1222 and approximately 25 given two doses of MenACWY control vaccine. Trial participants were enrolled into age subgroups of 18-55, 56-69 and 70-plus years, which contained about 150, 27 and 61 TCR-sequenced participants, respectively.

On the study overall, not on this receptor specifically: The vaccine-associated CD4 TCRs covered the entire spike protein, and the dominant responses fell in regions 160-218 and 743-854. Epitopes outside the regions mutated in the B.1.351 and B.1.1.7 variants were reportedly recognized by nearly half of the unique spike-specific TCRs. Conclusions about previously exposed vaccinees are limited, since just 5 to 7 AZD1222 recipients were seropositive for SARS-CoV-2 at baseline. Because no samples from the day 14 peak response were available, repertoires could be characterized only after the peak T cell response. Spike-specific TCR breadth and depth rose significantly after two AZD1222 doses compared with day 0 and with MenACWY recipients. Participants were mostly white British and included more females than males, and it was suggested by the authors that clonal diversity may have been underestimated. In the small 56-69-year group, the increase in depth fell short of significance, most likely because of low power.

The specimen comprised peripheral blood, sampled on day 0 of AZD1222 vaccination. This clonotype originated in an adult in good health. Here the chain combines TRBV28 and TRBJ2-4; D gene: possibly TRBD2, on 5 matching bases. The CDR3 protein: CASQPGSAAKNIQYF. The nucleotides are TGTGCCAGTCAGCCGGGGTCGGCGGCCAAAAACATTCAGTACTTC.